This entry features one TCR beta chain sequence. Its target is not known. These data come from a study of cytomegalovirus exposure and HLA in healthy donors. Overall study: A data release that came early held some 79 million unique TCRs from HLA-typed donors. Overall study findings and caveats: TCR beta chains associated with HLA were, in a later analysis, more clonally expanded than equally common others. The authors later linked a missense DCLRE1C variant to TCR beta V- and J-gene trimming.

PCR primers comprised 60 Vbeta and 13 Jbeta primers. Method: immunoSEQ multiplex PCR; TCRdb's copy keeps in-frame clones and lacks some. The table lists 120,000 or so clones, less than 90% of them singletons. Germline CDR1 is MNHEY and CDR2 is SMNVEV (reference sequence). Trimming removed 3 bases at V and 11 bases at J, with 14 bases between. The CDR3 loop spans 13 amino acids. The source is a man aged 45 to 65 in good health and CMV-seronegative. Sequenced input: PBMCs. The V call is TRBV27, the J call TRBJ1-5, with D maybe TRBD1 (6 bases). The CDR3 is CASSFSWDMAQHF. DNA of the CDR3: TGTGCCAGCAGTTTTTCTTGGGACATGGCCCAGCATTTT.